This T cell receptor (beta chain) originates from a study of blood T cell repertoires in COVID-19. The wider study: Sources were T cells, B-cell-depleted T cells, or PBMCs; the material itself was cDNA or gDNA.

Using immunoSEQ multiplex PCR, the repertoire was profiled, and TCRdb retains in-frame clones only, with some absent. The sample yields hundreds of thousands of clones, 89% seen once. The V gene's germline CDR1 is MNHEY and CDR2 SVGEGT. Trimming removed 5 bases from V and 7 bases from J; junction bases left unmatched: 5. The CDR3 covers 14 residues. Specimen: PBMCs or T cells enriched from blood (not recorded which). The chain employs TRBV6-2 or TRBV6-3 and TRBJ1-4; 9 bases agree with TRBD1. This clonotype was obtained from a woman aged 40 to 55 who had recovered from COVID-19. CDR3 sequence (DNA): TGTGCCAGCAGTCCCGACAGGGGGAGTGAAAAACTGTTTTTT. Translating gives CASSPDRGSEKLFF.